This TCR beta chain was identified in a study of siplizumab effects on memory and regulatory T cells. Trimming cost V 5 bases and J 7 bases, with 13 bases left between them. This CDR3 has 13 amino acids. CDR1 and CDR2 (germline): SGHRS, YFSETQ. Data came from immunoSEQ multiplex PCR; TCRdb stores just in-frame clones and leaves some out. The sample carries approximately 100,000 clones, roughly 94% recorded once. This clonotype originated in a human donor in good health. This sequence joins TRBV5-1 and TRBJ2-1; D unresolved. The sequencing sample was made of Tregs sorted from blood. The CDR3 DNA sequence: TGCGCCAGCAGACCGCCTGAAAGGAATGAGCAGTTCTTC. Encoded protein: CASRPPERNEQFF.